This TCR beta chain was captured in a study of T cell responses to AZD1222 COVID-19 vaccine. Study conclusions and caveats: The repertoires were collected only after the peak T cell response. Unmutated variant regions are reportedly targeted by nearly half of spike-specific TCRs. Only a handful of AZD1222 recipients, several in all, had baseline seropositivity. There were mostly white British donors and more females than males, and clonal diversity was possibly underestimated.

In germline, CDR1 is MNHEY, CDR2 SMNVEV (reference sequence). The CDR3 is 14 amino acids. V lost 7 bases to trimming and J lost 6 bases, with 17 bases between them. Remarks on this clone: Its target is not known.

TCRdb keeps only in-frame clones here, not all; method: immunoSEQ multiplex PCR. The table records some 120,000 clones, just over 85% of them present only once. This chain uses TRBV27 with TRBJ2-3; D perhaps matches TRBD1 (5 bases). Sequenced material: peripheral blood, taken on day 0 of MenACWY control vaccination. The receptor's source is an adult in good health. The CDR3 protein is CASTTLQVQDTQYF. The CDR3 DNA follows: TGTGCCAGCACCACCTTACAGGTGCAGGATACGCAGTATTTT.